These T cell receptor beta chains were read from a single sample in a study of blood T cells in healthy people across ages. Via MiXCR, TCRdb re-called the 5' RACE reads, giving one row per CDR3 protein. Here the sample spans approximately 2,000,000 distinct CDR3 sequences, approximately 39% being singletons. Material for sequencing was blood. The origin of the receptors is a human donor in good health. The CDR3 runs from the conserved cysteine through the conserved F or W. The order of the fields is J gene, clone size, V gene, CDR3 protein. Expanded clones get a size class; other rows say once, few or many, or leave the size out.

TRBJ1-2 | . | TRBV28 | CASSLSGINYGYTF
TRBJ1-5 | . | TRBV20-1 | CSATRFNQPQHF
TRBJ1-4 | . | TRBV7-9 | CASSQPGPVKLFF
TRBJ1-1 | few | TRBV7-2 | CASSLEGRGEAFF
TRBJ1-1 | . | TRBV9 | CASSVVHLQPRENTEAFF
TRBJ2-3 | . | TRBV28 | CASTRIPTDTQYF
TRBJ2-3 | many | TRBV27 | CASSLRQVSTDTQYF
TRBJ2-7 | few | TRBV12-3/TRBV12-4 | CASSDTDSRSSYEQYF
TRBJ2-3 | few | TRBV6-5 | CASSYGLNTDTQYF
TRBJ1-2 | . | TRBV7-2 | CASSILPQGADYGYTF
TRBJ2-7 | . | TRBV20-1 | CNASPLGVTYEQYF
TRBJ2-1 | . | TRBV3-1 | CASSQAPRGSYNEQFF
TRBJ2-1 | few | TRBV5-1 | CASSTGTSEYNEQFF
TRBJ2-7 | . | TRBV28 | CASSQPAPTYEQYF
TRBJ1-2 | few | TRBV20-1 | CSAEGRRNYGYTF
TRBJ1-2 | . | TRBV6-6 | CASTKGGAYGYTF
TRBJ2-7 | . | TRBV6-5 | CASSPRILAGADEQYF
TRBJ1-4 | . | TRBV12-3/TRBV12-4 | CASSPQSGLNEKLFF
TRBJ2-7 | . | TRBV6-6 | CASRTRGGNVYEQYF
TRBJ1-4 | . | TRBV6-6 | CASSTGTGSRKLFF